This T cell receptor (beta chain) stems from a study of CD8 T cells in Susac syndrome. Unmatched junction bases numbered 14, after V lost 6 bases and J lost 9 bases. This CDR3 is 15 amino acids long. Germline V gene sequence: CDR1 LGHNA, CDR2 YNFKEQ. The authors carried out high-throughput sequencing of TCR beta. They applied it to CD8+ and CD4+ T cells obtained from blood. Negative isolation yielded CD4+ and CD8+ T cells, and FACS enriched TEMRA cells. cDNA came from roughly 0.47 to 1 ug RNA primed by random hexamers. TCRdb re-analysed the immunoSEQ multiplex PCR reads in MiXCR, keeping a single row per CDR3 protein. The table records 250,000 to 300,000 distinct CDR3 sequences, almost 85% of them present only once.

The sample comprised CD8+ T cells from PBMCs. The gene calls are TRBV4-2 and TRBJ2-4; 7 bases match TRBD2. The origin of this receptor is a human donor with multiple sclerosis. The CDR3 protein is CASRPEGRELGIQYF. The CDR3 DNA sequence: TGTGCCAGCAGACCCGAGGGGCGGGAGCTGGGCATTCAGTACTTC.